The 10 T cell receptor beta chains listed next were all sequenced from one sample in a study of CD8+ T cells in alopecia areata. Noted treatment: oral pan-JAK inhibitor, 5-10 mg twice daily. Sequencing relied on a cDNA template that was reverse transcribed from extracted RNA. The assay was immunoSEQ multiplex PCR, and TCRdb's table has in-frame clones only and misses some. In the table there are some 190,000 clones, approximately 60% of which are singletons. Sequences were derived from CD4+ T cells sorted from blood, sampled at week 4, from a patient treated with tofacitinib. The receptors stem from a human donor with alopecia areata.

J is TRBJ2-6 and V is TRBV29-1, with D unresolved. V shed 4 bases and J shed 0 bases, with 10 bases lying between them. Germline V CDR1 and CDR2: SQVTM, ANQGSEA. The CDR3 is 15 residues long. The CDR3 DNA is TGCAGCGTTGTCCCGTTCTCCTCTGGGGCCAACGTCCTGACTTTC. Amino acids: CSVVPFSSGANVLTF.

The V and J genes are TRBV18 and TRBJ1-1, with TRBD1 matching 10 bases. Unmatched junction bases numbered 3, after V lost 4 bases and J lost 4 bases. The CDR3 length is 14 residues. Germline V gene data show CDR1 as KGHSH and CDR2 as LQKENI. CDR3 in DNA: TGTGCCAGCTCACGACAGGGGGCTGGCACTGAAGCTTTCTTT. It encodes CASSRQGAGTEAFF.

V and J are TRBV5-4 and TRBJ2-5; 7 positions agree with TRBD1. This CDR3 comprises 13 residues. Germline CDR1 is SGHNT and CDR2 is YYREEE (reference sequence). The CDR3 here is CAGSGTVQETQYF. For the CDR3, the DNA is TGTGCAGGCTCCGGGACAGTTCAAGAGACCCAGTACTTC.

The V gene is TRBV6-5, the J gene TRBJ2-6, with unresolved D. Germline V CDR1 and CDR2: MNHEY, SVGAGI. This CDR3 contains 15 residues. Trimming shortened V by 3 bases and J by 0 bases, and 6 bases separated the two germline ends. The CDR3 is CASSYTGSGANVLTF. CDR3 bases: TGTGCCAGCAGTTATACGGGCTCTGGGGCCAACGTCCTGACTTTC.

This clone was seen only a few times. This chain uses TRBV2 with TRBJ2-4; TRBD2 agrees at 9 bases. J was trimmed by 5 bases and V by 2 bases; bases with no gene match: 7. Germline-derived CDR1 and CDR2 are SNHLY and FYNNEI. The CDR3 has 16 amino acids. The chain's CDR3 is CASSETAGGPQNIQYF. CDR3 bases: TGTGCCAGCAGTGAAACGGCGGGAGGGCCCCAAAACATTCAGTACTTC.

This clone has only a few counts. Different DNA sequences within this sample yield the same CDR3. The gene calls are TRBV29-1 and TRBJ2-7; D is uncertain. This CDR3 comprises 12 residues. CDR1 is SQVTM, CDR2 ANQGSEA, per germline. V was shortened by 2 bases and J by 0 bases, with 5 bases between the two germline ends. The CDR3, as DNA: TGCAGCGTTGAATCGTCCTCCTACGAGCAGTACTTC. Translated: CSVESSSYEQYF.

This clone appeared a single time. The chain links TRBV7-2 to TRBJ2-3, with TRBD1 identical over 10 bases. Unmatched junction bases numbered 2, after V lost 5 bases and J lost 3 bases. Germline CDR1 is SGHTA and CDR2 is FQGNSA. This CDR3 spans 14 amino acids. CDR3 DNA sequence: TGTGCCAGCAGCCGGACAGGGGGGACAGATACGCAGTATTTT. Translation: CASSRTGGTDTQYF.

This clone was seen a few times. The chain links TRBV4-1 to TRBJ1-3; TRBD1 is a possible D gene (6 bases). This CDR3 contains 16 residues. Looked up from germline, CDR1 is MGHRA and CDR2 is YSYEKL. V lost 1 base, J lost 4 bases, and 14 bases lay in between. CDR3 nucleotide sequence: TGCGCCAGCAGCCAAGGACAGGATGGCCTCGGAAACACCATATATTTT. This translates into CASSQGQDGLGNTIYF.

This clone was seen only a few times. The chain couples TRBV11-2 to TRBJ1-4, with D possibly matching TRBD1 (5 bases). CDR1 is SGHAT, CDR2 FQNNGV, per germline. This CDR3 has 13 residues. The V end was cut by 5 bases, the J end by 12 bases, with 16 bases between. The CDR3 DNA is TGTGCCAGCAGCACGAAGACAGATCTGGAACTGTTTTTT. This gives the protein CASSTKTDLELFF.

This clone turned up a few times. The chain joins TRBV28 to TRBJ2-7; D gene uncertain. This CDR3 contains 14 residues. Germline values: CDR1 MDHEN, CDR2 SYDVKM. V gave up 6 bases and J gave up 1 base, with 13 bases separating them. This chain's CDR3 is CASRKMGPSYEQYF. The CDR3 DNA reads as TGTGCCAGCAGGAAAATGGGTCCGTCCTACGAGCAGTACTTC.